These 23 T cell receptor beta chains were sequenced from one sample in a study of OX40 agonist ivuxolimab in advanced cancers. Libraries were prepared by immunoSEQ multiplex PCR; TCRdb keeps only in-frame clonotypes and omits some of them. The sample yields some 75,000 clones, roughly 84% seen once. The material was CD4+ or CD8+ T cells sorted from blood, obtained in a trial of the OX40 agonist ivuxolimab. These receptors were collected from an adult with an advanced solid tumor such as melanoma, head and neck, liver or kidney cancer.

J is TRBJ2-1 and V is TRBV6-5; 13 nucleotides match TRBD2. The CDR3 totals 15 residues. The J segment lost 6 bases and the V segment lost 7 bases, leaving 6 bases of the junction unmatched. Per germline, CDR1 MNHEY and CDR2 SVGAGI. CDR3: CASTPRTSGSNEQFF. In DNA form, the CDR3 reads TGTGCCAGCACGCCAAGGACTAGCGGGAGCAATGAGCAGTTCTTC.

This clone was detected once. The chain has TRBV19 and TRBJ2-7; D is perhaps TRBD1 (6 bases). The V end was cut by 3 bases, the J end by 2 bases, with 11 bases between. In germline, CDR1 is LNHDA, CDR2 SQIVND (reference sequence). The CDR3 has 14 residues. CDR3 in amino acids: CASSILPGAYEQYF. The CDR3 region has the DNA TGTGCCAGTAGTATCCTCCCAGGGGCCTACGAGCAGTACTTC. Full variable domain (remainder filled in from reference TRBV19 and TRBJ2-7): DGGITQSPKYLFRKEGQNVTLSCEQNLNHDAMYWYRQDPGQGLRLIYYSQIVNDFQKGDIAEGYSVSREKKESFPLTVTSAQKNPTAFYLCASSILPGAYEQYFGPGTRLTVT.

The J gene is TRBJ2-1, the V gene TRBV2; D ambiguous. Trimming shortened V by 6 bases and J by 7 bases, and 13 bases separated the two germline ends. The CDR3 consists of 13 residues. Germline V CDR1 and CDR2: SNHLY, FYNNEI. The CDR3 loop is CASRDPLVNEQFF. Written as DNA, the CDR3 is TGTGCCAGCAGAGACCCCCTCGTAAATGAGCAGTTCTTC.

The V gene is TRBV11-2, the J gene TRBJ1-6, with 9 nucleotides matching TRBD1. Germline trimming cut 6 bases from V and 0 bases from J; bases unmatched to any gene: 6. Germline V gene data show CDR1 as SGHAT and CDR2 as FQNNGV. The CDR3 is 17 residues long. CDR3 sequence reads: CASRDRGVGSYNSPLHF. DNA for the CDR3: TGTGCCAGCAGGGACAGGGGAGTTGGCTCCTATAATTCACCCCTCCACTTT. Based on the CDR3 plus reference TRBV11-2 and TRBJ1-6, the full variable domain is EAGVAQSPRYKIIEKRQSVAFWCNPISGHATLYWYQQILGQGPKLLIQFQNNGVVDDSQLPKDRFSAERLKGVDSTLKIQPAKLEDSAVYLCASRDRGVGSYNSPLHFGNGTRLTVT.

This rearrangement joins TRBV5-1 to TRBJ2-1; 9 positions agree with TRBD2. V lost 0 bases, J lost 5 bases, and 6 bases stayed unmatched. Germline CDR1 SGHRS, CDR2 YFSETQ. The CDR3 loop spans 16 amino acids. CDR3 amino acids: CASSLVKRGAHNEQFF. The CDR3 nucleotides are TGCGCCAGCAGCTTGGTTAAGCGGGGGGCCCACAATGAGCAGTTCTTC.

This clone was detected only once. This chain connects TRBV30 to TRBJ1-5; D is uncertain. The CDR3 is 13 amino acids. Deletions cut 0 bases from V and 6 bases from J, with 9 bases between. Germline V CDR1 and CDR2: GTSNPN, SVGIG (reference sequence). The CDR3 spells CAWSVVVGQPQHF. The CDR3 DNA follows: TGTGCCTGGAGTGTAGTTGTAGGTCAGCCCCAGCATTTT.

The chain has TRBV19 and TRBJ2-5; D gene unclear. Trimming removed 2 bases from V and 7 bases from J, with 11 bases in between. Per the germline V gene, CDR1 is LNHDA and CDR2 is SQIVND (reference sequence). This CDR3 spans 13 amino acids. For the CDR3, the DNA is TGTGCCAGTAGTATAACAGACCTCGGGACCCAGTACTTC. Translated: CASSITDLGTQYF.

This sequence joins TRBV10-2 and TRBJ2-6; a possible D gene is TRBD1 (6 bases). The CDR3 spans 14 residues. Trimming removed 7 bases at V and 4 bases at J, with 11 bases between. Germline V gene data show CDR1 as WSHSY and CDR2 as SAAADI. The CDR3 nucleotides read TGCGCCAGCACTACAGGGTACGGGGCCAACGTCCTGACTTTC. This gives the protein CASTTGYGANVLTF.

This rearrangement joins TRBV7-2 to TRBJ1-2; D is ambiguous. CDR1 and CDR2 from the germline V gene are SGHTA and FQGNSA. This CDR3 has 15 residues. V was shortened by 6 bases and J by 0 bases, with 14 bases between the two germline ends. CDR3 DNA sequence: TGTGCCAGCAGTCCAATGCGGGGATCTAACTATGGCTACACCTTC. This gives the protein CASSPMRGSNYGYTF.

The chain has TRBV20-1 and TRBJ2-3, with TRBD1 as a possible D gene (6 bases). The CDR3 consists of 11 residues. From germline, CDR1 is DFQATT and CDR2 SNEGSKA (reference sequence). The V gene lost 3 bases and the J gene lost 6 bases, with 7 bases spanning the gap. The CDR3 sequence: CSASRGDTQYF. The DNA of the CDR3 is TGCAGTGCTAGTAGGGGGGATACGCAGTATTTT.

This rearrangement joins TRBV5-4 to TRBJ1-6, with a weak D call TRBD1 (6 bases). Per germline, CDR1 SGHNT and CDR2 YYREEE (reference sequence). The CDR3 has 14 residues. Trimming took off 4 bases at V and 3 bases at J, with 8 bases between the two ends. The CDR3 DNA is TGTGCCAGCAGCCAACAGGGCTATAATTCACCCCTCCACTTT. Amino acids: CASSQQGYNSPLHF.

The chain has TRBV6-6 and TRBJ2-3; 9 nucleotides line up with TRBD2. The CDR3 runs 16 residues. The germline gives CDR1 MNHNY, CDR2 SVGAGI (reference sequence). The V gene end was trimmed by 0 bases and the J gene end by 2 bases; junction bases not matched to a gene: 3. CDR3 sequence: CASSYSPSGDTDTQYF. In nucleotides, the CDR3 is TGTGCCAGCAGTTACTCTCCTAGCGGGGACACAGATACGCAGTATTTT.

This chain uses TRBV18 with TRBJ2-1, with 7 bases aligning to TRBD1. The CDR3 loop spans 15 amino acids. V shed 3 bases and J 4 bases; nucleotides not matched to a gene: 6. In germline, CDR1 is KGHSH, CDR2 LQKENI. The CDR3 loop is CASSPQGTAYNEQFF. The CDR3 DNA is TGTGCCAGCTCACCCCAAGGGACAGCTTACAATGAGCAGTTCTTC.

The chain employs TRBV18 and TRBJ1-3, with a possible D match to TRBD1 (5 bases). V lost 2 bases and J lost 7, with 12 bases in between. The CDR3 loop spans 14 amino acids. Germline CDR1 is KGHSH and CDR2 is LQKENI. As DNA, the CDR3 is TGTGCCAGCTCACCAGGAGGGGCCCGGAACACCATATATTTT. Residues: CASSPGGARNTIYF.

J is TRBJ1-5 and V is TRBV5-1; D is undetermined. CDR1 is SGHRS, CDR2 YFSETQ, per germline. Trimming shortened V by 6 bases and J by 6 bases, and 13 bases separated the two germline ends. This CDR3 has 13 amino acids. The CDR3 loop is CASTLSPGQPQHF. DNA for the CDR3: TGCGCCAGCACACTAAGCCCCGGTCAGCCCCAGCATTTT. The full variable domain, in which reference TRBV5-1 and TRBJ1-5 provide the parts outside the CDR3, is KAGVTQTPRYLIKTRGQQVTLSCSPISGHRSVSWYQQTPGQGLQFLFEYFSETQRNKGNFPGRFSGRQFSNSRSEMNVSTLELGDSALYLCASTLSPGQPQHFGDGTRLSIL.

The gene calls are TRBV28 and TRBJ1-5, with D possibly matching TRBD1 (6 bases). The V gene's germline CDR1 is MDHEN and CDR2 SYDVKM. The germline V and J ends were trimmed by 3 bases and 2 bases, with 11 bases remaining between them. The CDR3 is 15 amino acids. CDR3 region: CASSFGGSGNQPQHF. CDR3 in DNA: TGTGCCAGCAGTTTCGGGGGCTCGGGCAATCAGCCCCAGCATTTT.

The chain combines TRBV15 with TRBJ2-1; TRBD2 matches at 8 bases. Germline-derived CDR1 and CDR2 are LNHNV and YYDKDF (reference sequence). The J segment lost 3 bases and the V segment lost 3 bases, leaving 4 bases of the junction unmatched. There are 15 residues in the CDR3. CDR3 in amino acids: CATSRRAGGYNEQFF. DNA of the CDR3: TGTGCCACCAGCAGGAGGGCGGGGGGCTACAATGAGCAGTTCTTC.

The rearrangement joins TRBV6-6 to TRBJ1-5; D gene ambiguous. This CDR3 is built from 13 residues. The V and J ends lost 5 bases and 3 bases respectively, with 8 bases between them. The germline V gene has CDR1 MNHNY and CDR2 SVGAGI (reference sequence). In DNA form, the CDR3 reads TGTGCCAGCAGTCTAAAATCCAATCAGCCCCAGCATTTT. It is translated as CASSLKSNQPQHF.

The V gene is TRBV28, the J gene TRBJ2-1; TRBD2 aligns across 10 bases. From germline, CDR1 is MDHEN and CDR2 SYDVKM. The CDR3 totals 18 residues. Trimming removed 6 bases from V and 10 bases from J; junction bases left unmatched: 21. The CDR3 protein is CASSFKGALAGDLQEQFF. The CDR3 nucleotides are TGTGCCAGCAGCTTTAAGGGGGCCCTAGCGGGGGACCTCCAAGAGCAGTTCTTC.

The CDR3 sequence: CASRGGRANTEAFF. The CDR3 region has the DNA TGTGCCAGCCGGGGGGGCAGGGCGAACACTGAAGCTTTCTTT. V and J are TRBV19 and TRBJ1-1; the D gene is possibly TRBD1 (6 bases). The V and J ends lost 9 bases and 1 base respectively, with 15 bases between them. The CDR3 is made up of 14 amino acids. In germline, CDR1 is LNHDA, CDR2 SQIVND (reference sequence).

The chain joins TRBV7-9 to TRBJ1-1; 9 bases align to TRBD1. CDR1 and CDR2 from the germline V gene are SEHNR and FQNEAQ (reference sequence). The V segment lost 5 bases and the J segment 4 bases; nucleotides outside the gene matches: 8. The CDR3 has 15 amino acids. The CDR3 loop reads CASSPRGTGSTEAFF. CDR3 DNA: TGTGCCAGCAGCCCGCGGGGGACAGGGAGCACTGAAGCTTTCTTT.

The chain has TRBV6-1 and TRBJ1-5; a possible D gene is TRBD1 (5 bases). CDR3 size: 14 residues. The germline gives CDR1 MNHNS, CDR2 SASEGT. V dropped 6 bases and J dropped 6 bases, with 15 bases sitting between them. CDR3 sequence: CASSASGVVQPQHF. CDR3 nucleotide sequence: TGTGCCAGCAGCGCCTCGGGGGTGGTTCAGCCCCAGCATTTT.

V usage is TRBV18 and J usage is TRBJ2-2; D is unresolved. Germline-derived CDR1 and CDR2 are KGHSH and LQKENI. This CDR3 has 15 residues. V dropped 2 bases and J dropped 1 base, with 8 bases sitting between them. The CDR3 bases are TGTGCCAGCTCACCATTGTCCTTGAACACCGGGGAGCTGTTTTTT. Encoded protein: CASSPLSLNTGELFF.